This note documents a single TCR beta chain sequence. Its cognate antigen is unknown. These data originate in a study of T cell responses to AZD1222 COVID-19 vaccine. Across the whole study: Whether given at about 4 or about 12 weeks, second doses were pooled.

Study observations and caveats: The span of vaccine-associated CD4 TCRs extended across spike, with dominance at 160-218 and 743-854. The repertoires were collected only after the peak T cell response.

The CDR3 runs to 13 residues. Germline loops: CDR1 SEHNR, CDR2 FQNEAQ (reference sequence). V gave up 7 bases and J gave up 6 bases, with 15 bases separating them. Produced via immunoSEQ multiplex PCR; TCRdb's table is partial and in-frame only. This table has some 94,000 clones, about 90% appearing once. This clonotype was sampled from an adult in good health. The source material was peripheral blood, sampled on day 0 of AZD1222 vaccination. The rearrangement uses TRBV7-9 and TRBJ1-1, with a tentative D call TRBD1 (6 bases). The CDR3, as DNA: TGTGCCAGCAAGGACAGCGTATATCCTGAAGCTTTCTTT. Translating gives CASKDSVYPEAFF.